Below, 22 T cell receptor beta chains from the same sample are listed, as sequenced in a study of T cell responses to AZD1222 COVID-19 vaccine. Sequencing used immunoSEQ multiplex PCR; TCRdb keeps in-frame clones, though not all of them. The sample has fewer than 150,000 clones; 90% are singletons. This sample comprised peripheral blood, obtained on day 0 of AZD1222 vaccination. All receptors derive from an adult in good health.

This clone was counted a single time. The gene calls are TRBV5-1 and TRBJ2-3, with a tentative D call TRBD1 (6 bases). V shed 7 bases and J shed 0 bases, with 9 bases lying between them. Germline lookup yields CDR1 SGHRS and CDR2 YFSETQ. The CDR3 has 13 residues. CDR3 DNA: TGCGCCAGCCACGGGACAAGCACAGATACGCAGTATTTT. This codes for CASHGTSTDTQYF.

CDR3 residues: CASSSRRGAGYEKLFF. The CDR3 bases are TGTGCCAGCAGCTCACGACGGGGGGCAGGGTATGAAAAACTGTTTTTT. This chain links TRBV11-3 with TRBJ1-4, with D tentatively TRBD1 (6 bases). Germline CDR1 SGHNT, CDR2 YENEEA. Trimming cost V 4 bases and J 6 bases, with 18 bases left between them. The CDR3 has 16 residues.

The chain employs TRBV19 and TRBJ1-2; D uncertain. Per germline, CDR1 LNHDA and CDR2 SQIVND (reference sequence). The CDR3 has 13 amino acids. Trimming took 6 bases from V and 2 from J, leaving 10 bases between them. The CDR3 DNA reads TGTGCCAGTAGCTCCGACGGGAACTATGGCTACACCTTC. It specifies CASSSDGNYGYTF.

The rearrangement links TRBV7-5 to TRBJ2-5; the table gives TRBD2 as D, unverified against the DNA. TRBV7-5 is a pseudogene locus. This CDR3 region has 12 residues. CDR3 sequence (DNA): TGTGCCACACCGGGGGGCCAAGAGACCCAGTACTTC. Translation gives CATPGGQETQYF.

The chain combines TRBV2 with TRBJ2-1; the match to TRBD2 covers 8 bases. V was clipped by 9 bases and J by 1 base; unmatched bases: 5. The CDR3 loop spans 14 amino acids. Germline loops: CDR1 SNHLY, CDR2 FYNNEI. The CDR3 spells CASPGLVSYNEQFF. The CDR3 DNA follows: TGTGCCAGTCCGGGACTAGTGTCCTACAATGAGCAGTTCTTC.

The chain combines TRBV6-2 or TRBV6-3 with TRBJ1-2, with TRBD1 matching 7 bases. Germline V lookup: CDR1 MNHEY, CDR2 SVGEGT. J lost 4 bases, V lost 5 bases, and 1 base had no gene match. This CDR3 spans 12 amino acids. The CDR3 DNA is TGTGCCAGCAGTCGACAGGGCTATGGCTACACCTTC. Protein: CASSRQGYGYTF.

The chain combines TRBV30 with TRBJ1-1, with D hard to call. The CDR3 is made up of 11 amino acids. Trimming pared 2 bases from V and 4 bases from J, leaving 5 bases between. In germline, CDR1 is GTSNPN, CDR2 SVGIG (reference sequence). CDR3 amino acids: CAWSFSTEAFF. The DNA of the CDR3 is TGTGCCTGGAGTTTCTCCACTGAAGCTTTCTTT.

V gene TRBV30 combines with J gene TRBJ1-4; D gene ambiguous. The CDR3 sequence is 13 residues long. V was cut by 2 bases and J by 9 bases, with 13 bases left in between. Germline-derived CDR1 and CDR2 are GTSNPN and SVGIG (reference sequence). The CDR3 nucleotides are TGTGCCTGGAGTCTCTCCGGTCTCCAAAAACTGTTTTTT. Translating gives CAWSLSGLQKLFF.

The V and J genes are TRBV10-3 and TRBJ2-1; 8 bases are a match to TRBD1. CDR3 length equals 14 residues. Trimming at V came to 8 bases and at J to 8 bases, leaving 11 bases not matched to a gene. CDR1 and CDR2 (germline): ENHRY, SYGVKD. The DNA for the CDR3 is TGTGCCATCTCCCCGGGACAGGATCTTTATGAGCAGTTCTTC. Amino acids: CAISPGQDLYEQFF.

This clone came up once. The gene calls are TRBV6-5 and TRBJ1-6, with D possibly matching TRBD1 (6 bases). Trimming took off 6 bases at V and 7 bases at J, with 13 bases between the two ends. The CDR3 length is 14 residues. Per the germline V gene, CDR1 is MNHEY and CDR2 is SVGAGI. The CDR3 protein is CASRIQGRNSPLHF. The CDR3 region has the DNA TGTGCCAGCAGAATACAGGGAAGAAATTCACCCCTCCACTTT.

The chain combines TRBV11-2 with TRBJ1-2, with D possibly being TRBD1 (6 bases). Germline loops: CDR1 SGHAT, CDR2 FQNNGV. Deletions cut 2 bases from V and 7 bases from J, with 20 bases between. The CDR3 extends over 16 amino acids. CDR3 nucleotides: TGTGCCAGCAGCTTATCCGGGGGCGTCCGGGGACTTGGCTACACCTTC. The encoded protein is CASSLSGGVRGLGYTF.

The chain has TRBV6-4 and TRBJ2-1; D might be TRBD1 or TRBD2, each matching 5 bases. Germline loops: CDR1 MRHNA, CDR2 SNTAGT. The V end lost 4 bases, the J end lost 6 bases, and 13 bases lay between the germline ends. The CDR3 covers 14 residues. In nucleotides, the CDR3 is TGTGCCAGCAGTGCTTCTGGGGGTATCAATGAGCAGTTCTTC. The encoded protein is CASSASGGINEQFF.

The rearrangement joins TRBV5-1 to TRBJ1-3, with D unclear. The germline V and J ends were trimmed by 5 bases and 1 base, with 10 bases remaining between them. This CDR3 spans 14 amino acids. CDR1 and CDR2 from the germline V gene are SGHRS and YFSETQ. The CDR3 DNA follows: TGCGCCAGCAGAGATCGGTCATCTGGAAACACCATATATTTT. This encodes CASRDRSSGNTIYF.

This clone was observed a few times. The V call is TRBV12-3 or TRBV12-4, the J call TRBJ1-1; D unresolved. The CDR3 is 13 amino acids. The V and J ends lost 8 bases and 1 base respectively, with 11 bases between them. Written as DNA, the CDR3 is TGTGCCAGCCTCCGGGTTAGGAACACTGAAGCTTTCTTT. Protein sequence: CASLRVRNTEAFF.

The rearrangement uses TRBV6-5 and TRBJ1-3, with D unclear. Trimming removed 2 bases at V and 0 bases at J, with 8 bases between. The CDR3 has 15 residues. Per germline, CDR1 MNHEY and CDR2 SVGAGI. In DNA form, the CDR3 reads TGTGCCAGCAGTTACGAAGGGAGCTCTGGAAACACCATATATTTT. Its protein product is CASSYEGSSGNTIYF.

The gene calls are TRBV6-5 and TRBJ1-1; TRBD1 might be the D (5 bases). In germline, CDR1 is MNHEY, CDR2 SVGAGI. Trimming stripped 4 bases from V and 11 bases from J, with 17 bases between. This CDR3 has 13 residues. In DNA, the CDR3 is TGTGCCAGCAGTTTGGGCAGGGCAATTGAGGCTTTCTTT. Its translation is CASSLGRAIEAFF.

About this clone itself: A read error may produce the germline difference seen at one junction end. This chain uses TRBV5-1 with TRBJ2-5; 10 bases align to TRBD2. CDR1 and CDR2 from the germline V gene are SGHRS and YFSETQ. CDR3 length equals 15 residues. CDR3 DNA: TGCGCCCGCAGCGGGGGGGAGACAGTCCAAGAGACCCAGTACTTC. It translates to CARSGGETVQETQYF.

V and J are TRBV3-1 (or the pseudogene TRBV3-2) and TRBJ2-7; 8 bases map to TRBD1. The CDR3 consists of 15 residues. Germline V CDR1 and CDR2: LGHDT, YNNKEL (reference sequence). V lost 0 bases to trimming and J lost 3 bases; unmatched junction nucleotides: 4. The CDR3 coding sequence is TGTGCCAGCAGCCAAGACCCGGACAGGGTCTACGAGCAGTACTTC. Protein product: CASSQDPDRVYEQYF.

The chain couples TRBV7-3 to TRBJ2-3; 9 bases fit TRBD1. The CDR3 runs 16 residues. The trim removed 5 bases at V and 1 base at J, leaving 7 bases unmatched. The germline gives CDR1 SGHTA, CDR2 FQGTGA. Written as DNA, the CDR3 is TGTGCCAGCAGCCCCGGGACAGGGTTGGGCACAGATACGCAGTATTTT. It encodes CASSPGTGLGTDTQYF.

The chain is built from TRBV2 and TRBJ2-1; D remains ambiguous. Germline V gene sequence: CDR1 SNHLY, CDR2 FYNNEI. V lost 4 bases and J 4 bases, leaving 2 bases between the germline ends. The CDR3 loop spans 11 amino acids. CDR3 bases: TGTGCCAGCAGTGCATACAATGAGCAGTTCTTC. It is translated as CASSAYNEQFF.

The chain has TRBV29-1 and TRBJ2-7, with 8 bases aligning to TRBD1. CDR1 SQVTM and CDR2 ANQGSEA come from the germline V gene. The CDR3 totals 13 residues. J was trimmed by 6 bases and V by 2 bases; bases with no gene match: 6. CDR3 amino acids: CSVESGGGPEQYF. The CDR3 DNA follows: TGCAGCGTTGAATCAGGGGGCGGTCCCGAGCAGTACTTC.

The chain employs TRBV2 and TRBJ1-3; TRBD1 is a possible D gene (6 bases). Germline V lookup: CDR1 SNHLY, CDR2 FYNNEI. The CDR3 totals 15 residues. The V end lost 9 bases, the J end lost 2 bases, and 17 bases lay between the germline ends. The CDR3 is CASFYRVGAGNTIYF. In DNA, the CDR3 is TGTGCCAGTTTCTACAGGGTTGGGGCTGGAAACACCATATATTTT.